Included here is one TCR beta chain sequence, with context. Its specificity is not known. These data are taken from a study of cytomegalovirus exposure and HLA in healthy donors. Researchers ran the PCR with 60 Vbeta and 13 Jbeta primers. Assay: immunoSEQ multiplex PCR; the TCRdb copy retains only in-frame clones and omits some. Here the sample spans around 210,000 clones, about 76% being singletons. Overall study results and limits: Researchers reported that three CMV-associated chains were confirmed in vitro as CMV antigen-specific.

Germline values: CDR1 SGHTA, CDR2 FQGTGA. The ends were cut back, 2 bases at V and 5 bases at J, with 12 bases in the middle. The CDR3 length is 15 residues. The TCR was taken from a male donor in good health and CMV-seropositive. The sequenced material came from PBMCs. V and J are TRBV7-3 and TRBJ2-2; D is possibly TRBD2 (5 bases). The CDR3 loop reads CASSLRPGGTGELFF. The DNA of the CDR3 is TGTGCCAGCAGCTTACGCCCGGGCGGGACCGGGGAGCTGTTTTTT. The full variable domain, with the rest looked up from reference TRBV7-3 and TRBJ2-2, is GAGVSQTPSNKVTEKGKYVELRCDPISGHTALYWYRQSLGQGPEFLIYFQGTGAADDSGLPNDRFFAVRPEGSVSTLKIQRTERGDSAVYLCASSLRPGGTGELFFGEGSRLTVL.